A selection of T cell receptor beta chains follows, all from one sample in a study of a mutant IDH1 vaccine in newly diagnosed glioma. Method: immunoSEQ multiplex PCR; TCRdb's copy keeps in-frame clones and lacks some. Altogether about 30,000 clones are present, over 70% being singletons, with the ten largest covering roughly a fifth. Sample: PBMCs, taken from a glioma patient treated with radiotherapy, temozolomide or both. These receptors all come from a man under 40 with glioma. CDR3s leave out the opening cysteine and the closing phenylalanine or tryptophan. A D gene is named only where the DNA matches it firmly.

j_call v_call d_call cdr3_aa
TRBJ2-3 TRBV5-4 TRBD2 ASSLSGTSADTQY
TRBJ2-3 TRBV5-1 NA ASSLGLPMQGQY
TRBJ1-2 TRBV15 NA ATSRALSYGYT
TRBJ2-1 TRBV5-1 TRBD1 ASSRRQGPNNEQF
TRBJ1-1 TRBV4-3 NA ASSQPGASGTEAF
TRBJ2-7 TRBV29-1 TRBD1 SAGQGARRYEQY
TRBJ1-6 TRBV2 NA ASRVQDIRSSPLH
TRBJ2-1 TRBV6-6 NA ASGRSNEQF
TRBJ1-1 TRBV7-6 NA ASSLGQEGVEGAF
TRBJ1-2 TRBV30 TRBD1 AWSGDRGRRGYT
TRBJ1-1 TRBV28 TRBD1 ASSSTGGDFTEAF
TRBJ1-1 TRBV20-1 NA SARGRTEAF
TRBJ2-7 TRBV5-5 TRBD2 ASSSEGLVYEQY
TRBJ1-6 TRBV4-2 TRBD1 ASSRTGGESPLH
TRBJ2-5 TRBV7-2 NA ASSGGGRETQY
TRBJ2-1 TRBV7-9 TRBD2 ASKTAGTSGWNEQF
TRBJ2-6 TRBV13 TRBD2 ASSWDNAGGDSGANVLT
TRBJ1-4 TRBV19 NA AASPGQLNEKLF
TRBJ2-3 TRBV27 NA ASRFLGSRTDTQY
TRBJ2-7 TRBV6-1 NA ASSAGPGYEQY